This T cell receptor beta chain was found in a study of identical twins. Per germline, CDR1 DFQATT and CDR2 SNEGSKA (reference sequence). This CDR3 is built from 13 residues. V gave up 7 bases and J gave up 5 bases, with 15 bases separating them. TCRdb re-analysed the 5' RACE reads in MiXCR, keeping a single row per CDR3 protein. The sample holds about 730,000 distinct CDR3 sequences; 20% to 25% are singletons and the top ten take around 4.5%. This clonotype turned up a few times. Separately, the same data were catalogued under a study of T cells expressing NK-cell markers.

Source material: PBMCs. This clonotype originated in a woman aged 18-29 years in good health. This rearrangement joins TRBV20-1 to TRBJ2-4; weak D call: TRBD2 (5 bases). CDR3 residues: CSVTDYTENIQYF. The CDR3 region has the DNA TGCAGTGTCACCGACTACACCGAAAACATTCAGTACTTC.